The 21 T cell receptor beta chains presented below share a single source sample, sequenced in a study of T cell changes during pregnancy in multiple sclerosis. Profiling relied on immunoSEQ multiplex PCR, and the TCRdb table lists in-frame clones only, not all of them. The sample consists of 75,000 to 90,000 clones, about nine tenths of them appearing once. This specimen was PBMCs, taken in the first trimester of pregnancy. These receptor sequences come from a female donor in good health, serving as a control in a pregnancy study. Some clones in this sample may be carry-over from other donors' samples.

This clone came up once. V usage is TRBV5-6 and J usage is TRBJ2-2; 8 bases align to TRBD1. This CDR3 is 16 amino acids long. The V segment lost 1 base and the J segment 1 base; nucleotides outside the gene matches: 3. CDR1 is SGHDT, CDR2 YYEEEE, per germline. CDR3 DNA sequence: TGTGCCAGCAGCTTGATCGGACAGGGGAACACCGGGGAGCTGTTTTTT. Encoded protein: CASSLIGQGNTGELFF.

The V call is TRBV5-6, the J call TRBJ2-1; D is undetermined. CDR1 and CDR2 (germline): SGHDT, YYEEEE. The CDR3 contains 12 residues. Trimming removed 3 bases from V and 6 bases from J, with 7 bases in between. The CDR3 DNA reads as TGTGCCAGCAGCTCTAGACTCAATGAGCAGTTCTTC. Its translation: CASSSRLNEQFF.

The chain is built from TRBV2 and TRBJ2-1; no definite D call. The CDR3 runs 16 residues. The germline V gene has CDR1 SNHLY and CDR2 FYNNEI. The ends were cut back, 1 base at V and 0 bases at J, with 10 bases in the middle. As DNA, the CDR3 is TGTGCCAGCAGTGAAGACATCAAAAGCTCCTACAATGAGCAGTTCTTC. Protein product: CASSEDIKSSYNEQFF.

The chain uses TRBV28 and TRBJ1-2; 8 nucleotides match TRBD1. With V trimmed by 5 bases and J by 6 bases, 11 bases remained unmatched. The germline CDR1 and CDR2 sequences are MDHEN and SYDVKM. The CDR3 sequence is 15 residues long. In DNA form, the CDR3 reads TGTGCCAGCAGTCCTCAGGGGGCGCGAGGTCATGGCTACACCTTC. Its translation: CASSPQGARGHGYTF.

This rearrangement joins TRBV4-2 to TRBJ2-7, with D tentatively TRBD1 (6 bases). Germline-derived CDR1 and CDR2 are LGHNA and YNFKEQ. The CDR3 consists of 13 residues. Trimming left V 6 bases short and J 1 base short, with 10 bases between. CDR3 sequence: CASSSRGSYEQYF. DNA for the CDR3: TGTGCCAGCAGTAGCAGGGGATCCTACGAGCAGTACTTC.

The J gene is TRBJ2-1, the V gene TRBV5-6, with 10 nucleotides matching TRBD1. CDR3 length: 14 residues. Looked up from germline, CDR1 is SGHDT and CDR2 is YYEEEE. J gave up 9 bases and V 6 bases, and 9 bases lay outside the gene matches. As DNA, the CDR3 is TGTGCCAGCACCAGGGACAGGGGAAGGAGTGAGCAGTTCTTC. Translation gives CASTRDRGRSEQFF.

The rearrangement links TRBV28 to TRBJ1-4, with D perhaps TRBD1 (6 bases). V gave up 2 bases and J gave up 1 base, with 8 bases separating them. From germline, CDR1 is MDHEN and CDR2 SYDVKM. This CDR3 has 15 amino acids. CDR3 sequence: CASSLMTGTNEKLFF. CDR3 in DNA: TGTGCCAGCAGTTTAATGACAGGAACTAATGAAAAACTGTTTTTT. The whole variable domain, remainder taken from reference TRBV28 and TRBJ1-4, is DVKVTQSSRYLVKRTGEKVFLECVQDMDHENMFWYRQDPGLGLRLIYFSYDVKMKEKGDIPEGYSVSREKKERFSLILESASTNQTSMYLCASSLMTGTNEKLFFGSGTQLSVL.

This chain joins TRBV27 and TRBJ2-3; no firm D call. Germline CDR1 reads MNHEY; CDR2 reads SMNVEV (reference sequence). The CDR3 contains 15 residues. The V end was cut by 6 bases, the J end by 2 bases, with 15 bases between. In DNA form, the CDR3 reads TGTGCCAGCAGCTCACCGGGTCTACTCACAGATACGCAGTATTTT. Amino acids: CASSSPGLLTDTQYF.

The table lists this clone with a few counts. This chain joins TRBV15 and TRBJ2-3; D not certain. Germline CDR1 is LNHNV and CDR2 is YYDKDF (reference sequence). Trimming cost V 0 bases and J 3 bases, with 10 bases left between them. The CDR3 is 15 residues long. The CDR3 region is CATSRDRVKTDTQYF. In DNA form, the CDR3 reads TGTGCCACCAGCAGAGATCGGGTTAAAACAGATACGCAGTATTTT. Full variable domain (remainder filled in from reference TRBV15 and TRBJ2-3): DAMVIQNPRYQVTQFGKPVTLSCSQTLNHNVMYWYQQKSSQAPKLLFHYYDKDFNNEADTPDNFQSRRPNTSFCFLDIRSPGLGDTAMYLCATSRDRVKTDTQYFGPGTRLTVL.

This clone was counted a single time. The chain has TRBV6-1 and TRBJ2-7; 10 nucleotides line up with TRBD2. CDR1 MNHNS and CDR2 SASEGT come from the germline V gene. The V segment lost 2 bases and the J segment 0 bases; nucleotides outside the gene matches: 4. The CDR3 extends over 16 amino acids. The CDR3 coding sequence is TGTGCCAGCAGTGAATGGGCTAGCGGGAGCTCCTACGAGCAGTACTTC. Its translation is CASSEWASGSSYEQYF.

This sequence joins TRBV28 and TRBJ2-3; 11 bases are a match to TRBD2. Germline V lookup: CDR1 MDHEN, CDR2 SYDVKM. V was clipped by 10 bases and J by 6 bases; unmatched bases: 9. The CDR3 is 14 residues long. Written as DNA, the CDR3 is TGTGCCACTACTAGCGGGAGTGGATCGGATACGCAGTATTTT. It encodes CATTSGSGSDTQYF.

CDR3 protein: CASSLVSTAGPYNEQFF. Written as DNA, the CDR3 is TGTGCCAGCAGCTTAGTCAGTACGGCAGGGCCCTACAATGAGCAGTTCTTC. The chain carries TRBV7-2 and TRBJ2-1, with a weak D call TRBD1 (5 bases). V lost 1 base to trimming and J lost 2 bases, with 15 bases between them. CDR3 length: 17 amino acids. Germline V gene sequence: CDR1 SGHTA, CDR2 FQGNSA.

J is TRBJ1-5 and V is TRBV4-1, with D tentatively TRBD1 (5 bases). V was shortened by 6 bases and J by 5 bases, with 14 bases between the two germline ends. The CDR3 is 14 amino acids. Germline V gene sequence: CDR1 MGHRA, CDR2 YSYEKL. The CDR3, as DNA: TGCGCCAGCAGTCCTATGACGGGGGATCAGCCCCAGCATTTT. Its translation: CASSPMTGDQPQHF.

The chain uses TRBV6-5 and TRBJ1-2; TRBD1 matches 7 bases. CDR1 and CDR2 from the germline V gene are MNHEY and SVGAGI. The J segment lost 5 bases and the V segment lost 4 bases, leaving 10 bases of the junction unmatched. The CDR3 loop spans 15 amino acids. The CDR3 nucleotides read TGTGCCAGCAGTTCACCACAGGGGTTCGGGTATGGCTACACCTTC. Protein product: CASSSPQGFGYGYTF.

The chain combines TRBV6-1 with TRBJ2-2, with 9 bases matching TRBD1. The CDR3 sequence is 15 residues long. Trimming took 7 bases from V and 5 from J; bases not matched to a gene: 8. Per the germline V gene, CDR1 is MNHNS and CDR2 is SASEGT. The CDR3 DNA sequence: TGTGCCAGCATATTCGGGACAGGGCGGACCGGGGAGCTGTTTTTT. Translated: CASIFGTGRTGELFF.

The chain couples TRBV19 to TRBJ1-1, with D maybe TRBD1 (5 bases). CDR1 is LNHDA, CDR2 SQIVND, per germline (reference sequence). Deletions cut 8 bases from V and 0 bases from J, with 16 bases between. This CDR3 has 15 amino acids. This CDR3 is CASSDTATMNTEAFF. CDR3 DNA sequence: TGTGCCAGTTCGGACACGGCGACCATGAACACTGAAGCTTTCTTT.

This clone has just one count. The chain is built from TRBV4-1 and TRBJ2-6, with a possible D match to TRBD1 (6 bases). The CDR3 totals 18 residues. Germline V gene data show CDR1 as MGHRA and CDR2 as YSYEKL. V was pared by 4 bases and J by 3 bases, with 19 bases between. CDR3 coding DNA: TGCGCCAGCAGCCGCGTGATAGGGGGTAGGGGTGGGGCCAACGTCCTGACTTTC. This encodes CASSRVIGGRGGANVLTF.

V and J are TRBV28 and TRBJ2-7; TRBD1 matches 7 bases. Per germline, CDR1 MDHEN and CDR2 SYDVKM. J gave up 1 base and V 0 bases, and 12 bases lay outside the gene matches. This CDR3 is 18 amino acids long. Written as DNA, the CDR3 is TGTGCCAGCAGTTTATGGGGTGGTCGGACAGGCGCTTCCTACGAGCAGTACTTC. This encodes CASSLWGGRTGASYEQYF.

CDR3 sequence: CSVDWPQATEAFF. Here the CDR3 DNA reads TGCAGCGTTGATTGGCCTCAGGCCACTGAAGCTTTCTTT. The rearrangement uses TRBV29-1 and TRBJ1-1, with D hard to call. V dropped 3 bases and J dropped 4 bases, with 12 bases sitting between them. CDR3 length: 13 residues. Germline lookup yields CDR1 SQVTM and CDR2 ANQGSEA.

The chain combines TRBV6-5 with TRBJ2-1, with D possibly TRBD2 on 5 matching bases. The CDR3 contains 11 residues. Looked up from germline, CDR1 is MNHEY and CDR2 is SVGAGI. The V and J ends lost 4 bases and 14 bases respectively, with 12 bases between them. The CDR3 reads CASSSGLGEFF. The CDR3 nucleotides are TGTGCCAGCAGTTCAGGACTTGGGGAGTTCTTC.

As for this clone: A much larger clone is a single base away; this may be a read error. This chain links TRBV6-4 with TRBJ2-1, with 11 bases aligning to TRBD1. The CDR3 extends over 14 amino acids. V lost 5 bases, J lost 6 bases, and 3 bases stayed unmatched. Per the germline V gene, CDR1 is MRHNA and CDR2 is SNTAGT. The CDR3 region has the DNA TGTGCCAGCAGTCCCGGGACAGGGGGCAATGAGCAGTTCTTC. As protein: CASSPGTGGNEQFF.